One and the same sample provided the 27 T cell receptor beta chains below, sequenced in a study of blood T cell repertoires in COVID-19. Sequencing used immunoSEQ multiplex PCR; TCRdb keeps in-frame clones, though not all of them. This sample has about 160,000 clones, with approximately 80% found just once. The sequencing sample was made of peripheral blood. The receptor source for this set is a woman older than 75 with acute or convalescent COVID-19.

The DNA for the CDR3 is TGTGCCAGCAGCTCACGTGGGGCGCTCGTCAATGAGCAGTTCTTC. As protein: CASSSRGALVNEQFF. The V and J genes are TRBV9 and TRBJ2-1; the D gene is possibly TRBD1 (5 bases). Trimming stripped 4 bases from V and 6 bases from J, with 17 bases between. The CDR3 loop spans 15 amino acids. Germline CDR1 is SGDLS and CDR2 is YYNGEE.

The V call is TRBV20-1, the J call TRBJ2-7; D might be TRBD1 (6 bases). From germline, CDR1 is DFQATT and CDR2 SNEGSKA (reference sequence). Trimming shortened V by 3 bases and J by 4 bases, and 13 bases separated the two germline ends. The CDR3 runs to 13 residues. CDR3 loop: CSASLGAQYEQYF. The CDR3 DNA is TGCAGTGCTAGTTTGGGGGCGCAATACGAGCAGTACTTC.

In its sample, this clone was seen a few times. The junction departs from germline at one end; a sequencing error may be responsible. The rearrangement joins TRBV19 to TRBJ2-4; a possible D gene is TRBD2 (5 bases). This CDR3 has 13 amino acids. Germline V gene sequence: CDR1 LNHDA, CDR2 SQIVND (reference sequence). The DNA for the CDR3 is TGTGCCAGTAATCCGAGGGCCACAAACATTCAGTACTTC. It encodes CASNPRATNIQYF.

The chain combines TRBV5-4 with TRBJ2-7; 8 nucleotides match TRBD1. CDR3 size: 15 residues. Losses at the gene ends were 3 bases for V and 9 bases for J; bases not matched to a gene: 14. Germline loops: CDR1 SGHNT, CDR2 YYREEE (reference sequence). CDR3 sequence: CASSSAGTGPPRQYF. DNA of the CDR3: TGTGCCAGCAGCTCAGCCGGGACAGGTCCCCCCCGGCAGTACTTC.

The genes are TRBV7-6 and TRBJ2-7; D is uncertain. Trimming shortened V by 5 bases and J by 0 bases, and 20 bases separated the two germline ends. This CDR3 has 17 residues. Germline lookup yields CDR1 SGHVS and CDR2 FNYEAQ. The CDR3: CASSRAPSVGFSYEQYF. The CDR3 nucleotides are TGTGCCAGCAGCCGAGCCCCCTCGGTCGGGTTCTCCTACGAGCAGTACTTC.

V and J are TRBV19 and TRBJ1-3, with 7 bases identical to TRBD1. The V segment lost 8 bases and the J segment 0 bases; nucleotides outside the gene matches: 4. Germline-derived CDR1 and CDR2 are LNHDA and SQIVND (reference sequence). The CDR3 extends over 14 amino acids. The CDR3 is CASSGQISGNTIYF. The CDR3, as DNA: TGTGCCAGTTCGGGACAGATCTCTGGAAACACCATATATTTT.

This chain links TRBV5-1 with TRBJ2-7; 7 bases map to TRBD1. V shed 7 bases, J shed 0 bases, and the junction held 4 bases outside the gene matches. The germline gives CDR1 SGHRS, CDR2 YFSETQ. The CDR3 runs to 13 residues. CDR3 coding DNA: TGCGCCAGCGGCCCAGGGGGCTCCTACGAGCAGTACTTC. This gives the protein CASGPGGSYEQYF.

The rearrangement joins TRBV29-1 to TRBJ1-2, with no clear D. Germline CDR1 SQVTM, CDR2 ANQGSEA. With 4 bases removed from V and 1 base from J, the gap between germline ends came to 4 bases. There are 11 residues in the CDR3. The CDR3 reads CSVVLNYGYTF. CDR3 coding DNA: TGCAGCGTTGTACTTAACTATGGCTACACCTTC.

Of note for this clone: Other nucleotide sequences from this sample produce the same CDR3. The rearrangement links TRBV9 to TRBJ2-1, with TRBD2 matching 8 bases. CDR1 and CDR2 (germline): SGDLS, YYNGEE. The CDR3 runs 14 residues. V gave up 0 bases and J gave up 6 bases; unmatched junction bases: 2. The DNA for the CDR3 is TGTGCCAGCAGCGTAGTGGGACTAGGCAATGAGCAGTTCTTC. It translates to CASSVVGLGNEQFF. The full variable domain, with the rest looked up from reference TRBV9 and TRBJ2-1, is DSGVTQTPKHLITATGQRVTLRCSPRSGDLSVYWYQQSLDQGLQFLIQYYNGEERAKGNILERFSAQQFPDLHSELNLSSLELGDSALYFCASSVVGLGNEQFFGPGTRLTVL.

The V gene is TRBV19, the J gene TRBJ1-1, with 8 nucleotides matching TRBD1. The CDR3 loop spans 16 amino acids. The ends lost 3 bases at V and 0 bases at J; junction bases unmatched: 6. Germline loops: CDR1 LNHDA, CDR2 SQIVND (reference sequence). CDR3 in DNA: TGTGCCAGTAGTATGGAGGACAGGGTAATGAACACTGAAGCTTTCTTT. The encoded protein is CASSMEDRVMNTEAFF.

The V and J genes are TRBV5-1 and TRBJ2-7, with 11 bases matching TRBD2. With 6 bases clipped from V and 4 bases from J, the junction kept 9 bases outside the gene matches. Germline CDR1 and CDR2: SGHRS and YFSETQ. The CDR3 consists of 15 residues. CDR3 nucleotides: TGCGCCAGCAACCTAGGACTAGCGGGCCTATACGAGCAGTACTTC. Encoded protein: CASNLGLAGLYEQYF.

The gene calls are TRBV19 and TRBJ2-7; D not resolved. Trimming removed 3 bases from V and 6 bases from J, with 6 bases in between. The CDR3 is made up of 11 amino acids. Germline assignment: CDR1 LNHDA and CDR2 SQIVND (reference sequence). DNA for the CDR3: TGTGCCAGTAGTATCCTAGGCGAGCAGTACTTC. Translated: CASSILGEQYF.

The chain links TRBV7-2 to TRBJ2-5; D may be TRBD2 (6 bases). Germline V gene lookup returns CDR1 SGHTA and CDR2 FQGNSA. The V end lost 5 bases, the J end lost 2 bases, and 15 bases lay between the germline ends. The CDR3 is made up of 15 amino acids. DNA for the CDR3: TGTGCCAGCAGCGTAATTGAGCGGGCGCAAGAGACCCAGTACTTC. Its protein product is CASSVIERAQETQYF.

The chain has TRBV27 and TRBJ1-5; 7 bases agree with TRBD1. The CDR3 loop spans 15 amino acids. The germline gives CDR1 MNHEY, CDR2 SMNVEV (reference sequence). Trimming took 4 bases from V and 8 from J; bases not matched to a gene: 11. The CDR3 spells CASSSGQVQGKPQHF. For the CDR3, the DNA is TGTGCCAGCAGTTCAGGACAGGTCCAAGGGAAGCCCCAGCATTTT.

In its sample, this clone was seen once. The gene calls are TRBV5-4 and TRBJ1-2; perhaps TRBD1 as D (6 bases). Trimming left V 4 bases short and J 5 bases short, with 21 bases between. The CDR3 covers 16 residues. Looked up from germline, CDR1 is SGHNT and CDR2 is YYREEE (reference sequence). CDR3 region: CASSPGRDTSPYGYTF. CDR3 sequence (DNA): TGTGCCAGCAGCCCGGGGAGGGACACTTCCCCTTATGGCTACACCTTC.

The DNA of the CDR3 is TGTGCCAGCAGCTCCCAGGGGTCTAATGAAAAACTGTTTTTT. As protein: CASSSQGSNEKLFF. This rearrangement joins TRBV5-4 to TRBJ1-4; a weak D match, TRBD1 (6 bases). V dropped 3 bases and J dropped 3 bases, with 9 bases sitting between them. The CDR3 consists of 14 residues. Germline assignment: CDR1 SGHNT and CDR2 YYREEE (reference sequence).

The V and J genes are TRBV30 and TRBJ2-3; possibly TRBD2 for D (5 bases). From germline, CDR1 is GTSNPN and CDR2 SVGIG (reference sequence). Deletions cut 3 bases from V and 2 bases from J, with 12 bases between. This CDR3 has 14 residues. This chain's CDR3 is CAWSRLANTDTQYF. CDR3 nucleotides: TGTGCCTGGAGCCGGCTAGCTAACACAGATACGCAGTATTTT. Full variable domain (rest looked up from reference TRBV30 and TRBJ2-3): SQTIHQWPATLVQPVGSPLSLECTVEGTSNPNLYWYRQAAGRGLQLLFYSVGIGQISSEVPQNLSASRPQDRQFILSSKKLLLSDSGFYLCAWSRLANTDTQYFGPGTRLTVL.

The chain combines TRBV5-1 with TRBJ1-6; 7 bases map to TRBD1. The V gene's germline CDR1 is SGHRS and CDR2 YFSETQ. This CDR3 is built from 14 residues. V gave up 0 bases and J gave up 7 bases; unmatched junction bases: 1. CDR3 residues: CASSLAQGNSPLHF. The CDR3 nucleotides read TGCGCCAGCAGCTTGGCACAGGGGAATTCACCCCTCCACTTT.

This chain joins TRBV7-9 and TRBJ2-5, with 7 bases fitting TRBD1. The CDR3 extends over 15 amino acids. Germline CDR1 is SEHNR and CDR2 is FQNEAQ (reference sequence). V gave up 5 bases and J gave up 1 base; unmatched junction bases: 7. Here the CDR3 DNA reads TGTGCCAGCAGCGTAAACAGGGGTATCCAAGAGACCCAGTACTTC. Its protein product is CASSVNRGIQETQYF.

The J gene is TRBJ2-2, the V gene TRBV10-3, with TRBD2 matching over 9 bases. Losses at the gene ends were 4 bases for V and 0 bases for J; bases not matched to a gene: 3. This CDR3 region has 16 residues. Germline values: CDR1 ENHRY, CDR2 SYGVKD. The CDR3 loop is CAISVAGATNTGELFF. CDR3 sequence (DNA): TGTGCCATCAGTGTAGCGGGAGCTACGAACACCGGGGAGCTGTTTTTT.

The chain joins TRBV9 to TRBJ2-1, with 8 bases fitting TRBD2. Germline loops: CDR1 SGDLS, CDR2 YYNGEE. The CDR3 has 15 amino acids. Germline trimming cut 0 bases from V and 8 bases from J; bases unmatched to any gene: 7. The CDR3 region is CASSVESGRSHEQFF. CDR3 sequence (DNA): TGTGCCAGCAGCGTAGAAAGCGGGAGATCCCATGAGCAGTTCTTC.

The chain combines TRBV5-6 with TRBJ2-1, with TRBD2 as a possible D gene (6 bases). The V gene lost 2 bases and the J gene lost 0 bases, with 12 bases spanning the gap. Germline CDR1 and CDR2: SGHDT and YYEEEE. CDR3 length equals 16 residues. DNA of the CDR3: TGTGCCAGCAGCTTTTCCCCTAGCGCCTCCTACAATGAGCAGTTCTTC. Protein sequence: CASSFSPSASYNEQFF.

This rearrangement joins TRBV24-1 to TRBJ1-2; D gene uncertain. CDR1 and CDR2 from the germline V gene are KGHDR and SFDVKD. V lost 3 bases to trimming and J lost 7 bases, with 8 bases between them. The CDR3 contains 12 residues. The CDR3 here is CATSDRGSGYTF. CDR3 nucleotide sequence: TGTGCCACCAGTGATCGGGGTAGTGGCTACACCTTC.

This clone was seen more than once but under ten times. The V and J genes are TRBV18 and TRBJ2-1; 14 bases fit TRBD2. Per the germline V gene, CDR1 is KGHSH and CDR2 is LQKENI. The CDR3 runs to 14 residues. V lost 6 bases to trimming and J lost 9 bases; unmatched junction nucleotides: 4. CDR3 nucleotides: TGTGCCAGCTCGGGACTAGCGGGAGAGGGTGAGCAGTTCTTC. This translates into CASSGLAGEGEQFF.

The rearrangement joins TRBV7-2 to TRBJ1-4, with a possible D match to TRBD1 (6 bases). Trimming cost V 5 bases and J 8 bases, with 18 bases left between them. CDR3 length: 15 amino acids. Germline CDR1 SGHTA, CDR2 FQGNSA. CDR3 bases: TGTGCCAGCAGCCGCCTCGGGGGGCAGGAGGAAAAACTGTTTTTT. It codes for CASSRLGGQEEKLFF.

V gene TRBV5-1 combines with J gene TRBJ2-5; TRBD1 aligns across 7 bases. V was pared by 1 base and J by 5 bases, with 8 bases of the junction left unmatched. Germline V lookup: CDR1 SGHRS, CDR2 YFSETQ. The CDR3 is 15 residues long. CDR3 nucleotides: TGCGCCAGCAGCTTGCGGGACAGCGAGGGGGAGACCCAGTACTTC. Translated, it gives CASSLRDSEGETQYF.

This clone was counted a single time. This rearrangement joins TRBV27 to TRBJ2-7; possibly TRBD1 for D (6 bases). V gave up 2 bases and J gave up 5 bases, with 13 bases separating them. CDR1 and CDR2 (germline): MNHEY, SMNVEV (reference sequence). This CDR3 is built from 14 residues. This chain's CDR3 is CASSLLTGMNEQYF. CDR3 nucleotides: TGTGCCAGCAGTTTACTTACAGGGATGAACGAGCAGTACTTC.